The 10 T cell receptor beta chains given below trace back to one sample, sequenced in a study of blood T cell repertoires in COVID-19. The repertoire was sequenced with immunoSEQ multiplex PCR; TCRdb's copy has only in-frame clones and lacks some. Of over 150,000 clones in the sample, just under 85% were seen once. Input material: peripheral blood. These receptors originate from a human donor with acute or convalescent COVID-19. The donor label of this sample is uncertain.

The V and J genes are TRBV11-2 and TRBJ2-5; the D is unclear. V gave up 2 bases and J gave up 7 bases, with 11 bases separating them. CDR3 length equals 13 residues. Germline V CDR1 and CDR2: SGHAT, FQNNGV. This CDR3 is CASSLFRSGTQYF. The CDR3 bases are TGTGCCAGCAGCTTATTTCGCTCGGGGACCCAGTACTTC. Variable domain in full (rest from reference TRBV11-2 and TRBJ2-5): EAGVAQSPRYKIIEKRQSVAFWCNPISGHATLYWYQQILGQGPKLLIQFQNNGVVDDSQLPKDRFSAERLKGVDSTLKIQPAKLEDSAVYLCASSLFRSGTQYFGPGTRLLVL.

In this sample, this clone turned up once. CDR3 residues: CASSSRDSPLHF. Here the CDR3 DNA reads TGTGCCAGCAGTTCCAGGGATTCACCCCTCCACTTT. The gene calls are TRBV11-3 and TRBJ1-6; the D gene is possibly TRBD1 (5 bases). CDR1 and CDR2 from the germline V gene are SGHNT and YENEEA. CDR3 size: 12 residues. The V gene lost 6 bases and the J gene lost 8 bases, with 8 bases spanning the gap.

The chain combines TRBV7-2 with TRBJ2-2; TRBD2 matches at 7 bases. CDR1 and CDR2 from the germline V gene are SGHTA and FQGNSA. The CDR3 totals 15 residues. J lost 2 bases, V lost 3 bases, and 3 bases had no gene match. In DNA form, the CDR3 reads TGTGCCAGCAGCTTTGCGGGAGATAACACCGGGGAGCTGTTTTTT. Residues: CASSFAGDNTGELFF.

The genes are TRBV7-3 and TRBJ1-1; D call uncertain. Germline CDR1 is SGHTA and CDR2 is FQGTGA. The CDR3 runs 14 residues. V was trimmed by 2 bases and J by 1 base, leaving 8 bases between them. The CDR3 sequence is CASSLSGGNTEAFF. The CDR3 DNA is TGTGCCAGCAGCTTATCCGGTGGGAACACTGAAGCTTTCTTT. Full variable domain (remainder filled in from reference TRBV7-3 and TRBJ1-1): GAGVSQTPSNKVTEKGKYVELRCDPISGHTALYWYRQSLGQGPEFLIYFQGTGAADDSGLPNDRFFAVRPEGSVSTLKIQRTERGDSAVYLCASSLSGGNTEAFFGQGTRLTVV.

V is TRBV6-5 and J is TRBJ2-7; TRBD1 agrees at 8 bases. The CDR3 sequence is 13 residues long. Losses at the gene ends were 10 bases for V and 2 bases for J; bases not matched to a gene: 7. Germline loops: CDR1 MNHEY, CDR2 SVGAGI. This chain's CDR3 is CATRQGTAYEQYF. As DNA, the CDR3 is TGTGCCACCAGACAGGGGACGGCCTACGAGCAGTACTTC.

The chain carries TRBV12-5 and TRBJ1-1, with D maybe TRBD1 (5 bases). CDR3 size: 13 residues. Germline CDR1 and CDR2: LGHNT and FRNRAP. V dropped 5 bases and J dropped 4 bases, with 11 bases sitting between them. DNA of the CDR3: TGTGCTAGTGGTCAGGGTGGGCGCACTGAAGCTTTCTTT. Its translation: CASGQGGRTEAFF.

This chain joins TRBV11-3 and TRBJ2-7; D possibly corresponds to TRBD2 (7 bases). CDR3 length: 15 amino acids. Per the germline V gene, CDR1 is SGHNT and CDR2 is YENEEA. The V gene lost 5 bases and the J gene lost 7 bases, with 21 bases spanning the gap. In DNA form, the CDR3 reads TGTGCCAGCAGCCTCGGAGGGGGGGTCTTAAGAGAGCAGTACTTC. Its translation: CASSLGGGVLREQYF.

The sample holds a few counts of this clone. The chain uses TRBV3-1 (or the pseudogene TRBV3-2) and TRBJ1-6; D remains ambiguous. V was trimmed by 4 bases and J by 7 bases, leaving 8 bases between them. Per germline, CDR1 LGHDT and CDR2 YNNKEL (reference sequence). CDR3 length: 13 amino acids. CDR3 nucleotide sequence: TGTGCCAGCAGCCCAACCCAGAATTCACCCCTCCACTTT. It is translated as CASSPTQNSPLHF.

This sequence joins TRBV5-1 and TRBJ2-3; D unresolved. CDR1 and CDR2 (germline): SGHRS, YFSETQ. Deletions cut 4 bases from V and 2 bases from J, with 14 bases between. The CDR3 sequence is 15 residues long. CDR3 nucleotides: TGCGCCAGCAGCACCTTAGCCTCCCCCACAGATACGCAGTATTTT. Translated: CASSTLASPTDTQYF. Together with reference TRBV5-1 and TRBJ2-3, the CDR3 gives the full variable domain: KAGVTQTPRYLIKTRGQQVTLSCSPISGHRSVSWYQQTPGQGLQFLFEYFSETQRNKGNFPGRFSGRQFSNSRSEMNVSTLELGDSALYLCASSTLASPTDTQYFGPGTRLTVL.

The chain has TRBV30 and TRBJ1-5; no clear D. Germline V gene sequence: CDR1 GTSNPN, CDR2 SVGIG (reference sequence). V was cut by 0 bases and J by 5 bases, with 11 bases left in between. This CDR3 is built from 14 residues. The CDR3 reads CAWSVGNHDQPQHF. The CDR3 DNA follows: TGTGCCTGGAGTGTTGGCAACCACGATCAGCCCCAGCATTTT.